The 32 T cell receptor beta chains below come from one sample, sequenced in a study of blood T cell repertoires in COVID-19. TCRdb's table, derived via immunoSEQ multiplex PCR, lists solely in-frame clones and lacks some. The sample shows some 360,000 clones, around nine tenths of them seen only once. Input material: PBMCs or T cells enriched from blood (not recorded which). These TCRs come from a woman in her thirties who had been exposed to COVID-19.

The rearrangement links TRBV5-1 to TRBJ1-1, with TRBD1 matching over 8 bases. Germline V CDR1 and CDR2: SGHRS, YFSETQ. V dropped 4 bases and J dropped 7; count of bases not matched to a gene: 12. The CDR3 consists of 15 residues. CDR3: CASSGAGGQGGEAFF. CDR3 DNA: TGCGCCAGCAGCGGCGCAGGGGGCCAGGGGGGTGAAGCTTTCTTT.

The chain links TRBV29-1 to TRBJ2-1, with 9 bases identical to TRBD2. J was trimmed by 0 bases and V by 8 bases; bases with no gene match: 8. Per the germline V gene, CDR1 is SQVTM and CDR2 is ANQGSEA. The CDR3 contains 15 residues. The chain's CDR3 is CSSPRREGSYNEQFF. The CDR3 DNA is TGCAGCTCTCCTAGGCGGGAGGGCTCCTACAATGAGCAGTTCTTC.

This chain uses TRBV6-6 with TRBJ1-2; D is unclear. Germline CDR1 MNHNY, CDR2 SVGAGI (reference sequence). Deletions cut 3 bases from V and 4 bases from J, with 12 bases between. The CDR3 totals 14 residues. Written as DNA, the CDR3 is TGTGCCAGCAGTTATAGGCAGGAAACCTATGGCTACACCTTC. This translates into CASSYRQETYGYTF.

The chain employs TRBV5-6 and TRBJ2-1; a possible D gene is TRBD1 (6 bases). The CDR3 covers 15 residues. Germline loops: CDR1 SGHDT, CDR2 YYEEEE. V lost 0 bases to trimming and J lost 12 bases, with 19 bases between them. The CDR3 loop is CASSLAAGALRGQFF. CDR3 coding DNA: TGTGCCAGCAGCTTGGCCGCAGGGGCCCTCCGTGGGCAGTTCTTC.

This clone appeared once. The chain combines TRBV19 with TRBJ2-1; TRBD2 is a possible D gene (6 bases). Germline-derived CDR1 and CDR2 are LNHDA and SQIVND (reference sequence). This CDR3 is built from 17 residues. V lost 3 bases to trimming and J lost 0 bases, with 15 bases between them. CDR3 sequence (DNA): TGTGCCAGTAGTATTCAGGGACTCTCAAGCTCCTACAATGAGCAGTTCTTC. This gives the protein CASSIQGLSSSYNEQFF.

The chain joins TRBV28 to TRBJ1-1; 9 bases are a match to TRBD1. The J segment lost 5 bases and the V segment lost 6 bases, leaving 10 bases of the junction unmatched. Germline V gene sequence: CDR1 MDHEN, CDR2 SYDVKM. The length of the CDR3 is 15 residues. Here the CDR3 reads CASSLGDRDYTEAFF. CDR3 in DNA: TGTGCCAGCAGCTTGGGGGACAGGGATTATACTGAAGCTTTCTTT.

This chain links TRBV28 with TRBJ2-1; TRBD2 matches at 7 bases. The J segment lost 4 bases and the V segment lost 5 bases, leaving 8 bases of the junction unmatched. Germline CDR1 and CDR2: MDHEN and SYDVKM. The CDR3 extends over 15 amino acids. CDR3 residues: CASSRILASYNEQFF. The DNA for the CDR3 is TGTGCCAGCAGTCGGATACTAGCGAGTTACAATGAGCAGTTCTTC. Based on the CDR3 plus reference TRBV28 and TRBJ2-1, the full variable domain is DVKVTQSSRYLVKRTGEKVFLECVQDMDHENMFWYRQDPGLGLRLIYFSYDVKMKEKGDIPEGYSVSREKKERFSLILESASTNQTSMYLCASSRILASYNEQFFGPGTRLTVL.

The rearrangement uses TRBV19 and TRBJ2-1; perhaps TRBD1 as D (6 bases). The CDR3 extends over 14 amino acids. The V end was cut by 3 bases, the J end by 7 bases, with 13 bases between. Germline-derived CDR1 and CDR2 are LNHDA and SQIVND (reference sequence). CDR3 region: CASSILQGWNEQFF. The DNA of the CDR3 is TGTGCCAGTAGTATCCTACAGGGTTGGAATGAGCAGTTCTTC.

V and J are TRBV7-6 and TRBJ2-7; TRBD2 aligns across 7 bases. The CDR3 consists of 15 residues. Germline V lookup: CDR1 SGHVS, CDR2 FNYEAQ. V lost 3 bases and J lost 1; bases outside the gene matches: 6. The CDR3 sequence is CASSLSSGVSYEQYF. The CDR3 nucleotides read TGTGCCAGCAGCTTGTCTAGCGGAGTTTCCTACGAGCAGTACTTC.

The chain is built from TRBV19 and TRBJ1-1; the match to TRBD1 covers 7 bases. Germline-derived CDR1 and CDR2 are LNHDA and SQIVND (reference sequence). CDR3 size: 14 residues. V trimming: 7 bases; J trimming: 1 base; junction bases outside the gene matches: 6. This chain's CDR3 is CASISRTGNTEAFF. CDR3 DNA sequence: TGTGCCAGTATTTCCAGGACAGGGAACACTGAAGCTTTCTTT.

The CDR3 is CAISEGRQEILRTGELFF. DNA of the CDR3: TGTGCCATCAGTGAGGGGAGACAGGAGATTCTACGCACCGGGGAGCTGTTTTTT. V is TRBV10-3 and J is TRBJ2-2, with D possibly matching TRBD1 (6 bases). This CDR3 is 18 amino acids long. Trimming removed 2 bases from V and 4 bases from J, with 20 bases in between. The germline gives CDR1 ENHRY, CDR2 SYGVKD.

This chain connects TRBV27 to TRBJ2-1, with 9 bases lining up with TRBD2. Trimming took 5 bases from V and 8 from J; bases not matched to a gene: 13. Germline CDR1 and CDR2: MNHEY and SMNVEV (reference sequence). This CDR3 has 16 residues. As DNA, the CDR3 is TGTGCCAGCAGTCCTTGGGGTAGCGGGAGTTACGATGAGCAGTTCTTC. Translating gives CASSPWGSGSYDEQFF.

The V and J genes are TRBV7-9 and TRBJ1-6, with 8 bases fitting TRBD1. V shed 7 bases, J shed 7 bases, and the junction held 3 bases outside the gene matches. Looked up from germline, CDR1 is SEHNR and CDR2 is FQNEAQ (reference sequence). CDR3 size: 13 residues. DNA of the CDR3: TGTGCCAGCAATGCAGGGGGCAATTCACCCCTCCACTTT. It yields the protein CASNAGGNSPLHF.

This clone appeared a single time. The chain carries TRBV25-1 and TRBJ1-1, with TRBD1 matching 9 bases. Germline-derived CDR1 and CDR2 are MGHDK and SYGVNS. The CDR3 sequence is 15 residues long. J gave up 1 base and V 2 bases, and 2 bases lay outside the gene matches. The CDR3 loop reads CASSEGTGTNTEAFF. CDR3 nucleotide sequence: TGTGCCAGCAGTGAAGGGACAGGGACGAACACTGAAGCTTTCTTT.

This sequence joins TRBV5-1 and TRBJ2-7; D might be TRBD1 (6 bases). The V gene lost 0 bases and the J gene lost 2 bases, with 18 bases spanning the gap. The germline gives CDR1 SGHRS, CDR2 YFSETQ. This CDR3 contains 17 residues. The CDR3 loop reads CASSLGRATGNPYEQYF. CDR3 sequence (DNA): TGCGCCAGCAGCTTGGGCCGTGCCACAGGGAACCCCTACGAGCAGTACTTC. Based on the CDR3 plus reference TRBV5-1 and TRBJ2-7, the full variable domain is KAGVTQTPRYLIKTRGQQVTLSCSPISGHRSVSWYQQTPGQGLQFLFEYFSETQRNKGNFPGRFSGRQFSNSRSEMNVSTLELGDSALYLCASSLGRATGNPYEQYFGPGTRLTVT.

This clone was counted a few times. Here the CDR3 DNA reads TGTGCCAGAAGCTACGCGACAGGGGTCATGGACGAGCAGTACTTC. It translates to CARSYATGVMDEQYF. The chain has TRBV5-3 and TRBJ2-7; TRBD1 matches at 8 bases. TRBV5-3 is an ORF; its function is uncertain. Trimming cost V 3 bases and J 5 bases; bases outside gene matches: 10. This CDR3 is built from 15 residues.

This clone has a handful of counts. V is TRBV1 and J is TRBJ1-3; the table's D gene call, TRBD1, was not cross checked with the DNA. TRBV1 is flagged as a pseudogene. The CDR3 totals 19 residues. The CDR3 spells CTSSPPSTGTGPSGNTIYF. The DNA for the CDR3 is TGCACCAGCAGCCCTCCTTCCACCGGGACAGGGCCTTCTGGAAACACCATATATTTT.

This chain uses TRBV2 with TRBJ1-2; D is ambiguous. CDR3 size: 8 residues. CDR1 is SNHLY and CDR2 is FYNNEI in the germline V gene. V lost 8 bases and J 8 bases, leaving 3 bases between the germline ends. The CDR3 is CASGGYTF. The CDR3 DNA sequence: TGTGCCAGCGGCGGCTACACCTTC.

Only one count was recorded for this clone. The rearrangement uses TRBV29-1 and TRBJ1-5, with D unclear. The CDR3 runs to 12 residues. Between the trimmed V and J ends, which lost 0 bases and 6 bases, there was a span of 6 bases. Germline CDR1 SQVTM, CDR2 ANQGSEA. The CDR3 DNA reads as TGCAGCGTTGAAGATCCGGGTCAGCCCCAGCATTTT. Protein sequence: CSVEDPGQPQHF.

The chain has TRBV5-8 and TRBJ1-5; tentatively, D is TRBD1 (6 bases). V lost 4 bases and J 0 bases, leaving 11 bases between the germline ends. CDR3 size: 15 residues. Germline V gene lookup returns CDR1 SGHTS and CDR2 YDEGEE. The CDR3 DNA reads TGTGCCAGCAGCCGTGGGACAACTAGCAATCAGCCCCAGCATTTT. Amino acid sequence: CASSRGTTSNQPQHF.

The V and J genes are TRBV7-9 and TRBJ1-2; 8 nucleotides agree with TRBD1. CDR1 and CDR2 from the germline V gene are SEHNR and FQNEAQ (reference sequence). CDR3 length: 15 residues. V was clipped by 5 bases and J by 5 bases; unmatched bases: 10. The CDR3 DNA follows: TGTGCCAGCAGCCCCTGGGACAGGCTACCTTATGGCTACACCTTC. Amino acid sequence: CASSPWDRLPYGYTF. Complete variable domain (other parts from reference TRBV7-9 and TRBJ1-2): DTGVSQNPRHKITKRGQNVTFRCDPISEHNRLYWYRQTLGQGPEFLTYFQNEAQLEKSRLLSDRFSAERPKGSFSTLEIQRTEQGDSAMYLCASSPWDRLPYGYTFGSGTRLTVV.

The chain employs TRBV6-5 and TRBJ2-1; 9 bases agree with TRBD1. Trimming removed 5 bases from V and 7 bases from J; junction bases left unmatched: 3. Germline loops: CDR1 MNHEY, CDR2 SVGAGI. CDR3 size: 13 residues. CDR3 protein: CASSTGGRNEQFF. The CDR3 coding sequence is TGTGCCAGCAGTACAGGGGGCCGTAATGAGCAGTTCTTC.

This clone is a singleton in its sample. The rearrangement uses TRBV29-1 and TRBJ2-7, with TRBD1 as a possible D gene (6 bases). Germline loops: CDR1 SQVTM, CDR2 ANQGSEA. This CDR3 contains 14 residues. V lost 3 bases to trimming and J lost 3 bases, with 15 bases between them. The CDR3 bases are TGCAGCGTTGAGCGGCAGGGGCCTATCTACGAGCAGTACTTC. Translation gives CSVERQGPIYEQYF.

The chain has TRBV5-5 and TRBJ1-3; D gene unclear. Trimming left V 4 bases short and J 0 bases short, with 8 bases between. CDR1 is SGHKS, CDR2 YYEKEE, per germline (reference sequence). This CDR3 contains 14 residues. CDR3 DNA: TGTGCCAGCAGCAACGAACTCTCTGGAAACACCATATATTTT. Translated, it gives CASSNELSGNTIYF.

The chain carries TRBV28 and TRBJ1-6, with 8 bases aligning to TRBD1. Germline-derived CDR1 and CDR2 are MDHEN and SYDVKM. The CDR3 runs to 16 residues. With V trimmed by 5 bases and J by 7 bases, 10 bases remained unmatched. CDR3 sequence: CASSPMIRGLNSPLHF. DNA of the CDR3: TGTGCCAGCAGTCCGATGATCAGGGGGCTGAATTCACCCCTCCACTTT.

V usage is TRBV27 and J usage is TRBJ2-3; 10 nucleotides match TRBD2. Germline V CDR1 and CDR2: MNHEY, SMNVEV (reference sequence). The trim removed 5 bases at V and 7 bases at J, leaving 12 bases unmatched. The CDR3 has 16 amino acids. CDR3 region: CASSQPPAGGPHTQYF. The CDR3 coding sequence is TGTGCCAGCAGTCAACCACCAGCGGGAGGGCCTCATACGCAGTATTTT.

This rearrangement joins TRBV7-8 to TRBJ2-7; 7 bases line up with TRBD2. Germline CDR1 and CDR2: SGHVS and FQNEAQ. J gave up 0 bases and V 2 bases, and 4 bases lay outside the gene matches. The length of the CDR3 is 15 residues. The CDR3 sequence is CASSLTRESSYEQYF. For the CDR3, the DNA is TGTGCCAGCAGCTTAACGCGGGAGTCCTCCTACGAGCAGTACTTC.

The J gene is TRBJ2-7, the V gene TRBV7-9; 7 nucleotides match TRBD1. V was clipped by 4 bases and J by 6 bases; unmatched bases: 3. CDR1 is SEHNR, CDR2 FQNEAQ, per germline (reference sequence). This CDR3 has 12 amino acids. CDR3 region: CASSYTGVEQYF. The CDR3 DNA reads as TGTGCCAGCAGCTATACAGGGGTCGAGCAGTACTTC.

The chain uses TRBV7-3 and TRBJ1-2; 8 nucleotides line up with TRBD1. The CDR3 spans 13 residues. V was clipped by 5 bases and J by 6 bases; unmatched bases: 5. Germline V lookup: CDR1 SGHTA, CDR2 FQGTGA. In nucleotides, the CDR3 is TGTGCCAGCAGCGATCAGGGGGCCCATGGCTACACCTTC. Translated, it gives CASSDQGAHGYTF.

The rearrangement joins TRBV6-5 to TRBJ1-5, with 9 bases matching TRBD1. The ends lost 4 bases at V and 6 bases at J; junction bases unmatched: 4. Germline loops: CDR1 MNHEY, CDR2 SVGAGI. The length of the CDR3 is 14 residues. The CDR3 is CASSSRQGVQPQHF. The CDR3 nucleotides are TGTGCCAGCAGTTCCAGACAGGGGGTTCAGCCCCAGCATTTT.

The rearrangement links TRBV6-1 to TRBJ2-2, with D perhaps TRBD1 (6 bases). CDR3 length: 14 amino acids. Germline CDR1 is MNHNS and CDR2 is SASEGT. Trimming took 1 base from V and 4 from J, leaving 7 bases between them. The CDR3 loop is CASSEVGGTGELFF. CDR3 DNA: TGTGCCAGCAGTGAAGTAGGGGGCACCGGGGAGCTGTTTTTT.

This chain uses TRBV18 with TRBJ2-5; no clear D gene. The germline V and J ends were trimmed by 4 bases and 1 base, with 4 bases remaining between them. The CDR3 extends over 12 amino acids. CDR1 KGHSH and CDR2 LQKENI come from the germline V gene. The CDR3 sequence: CASSRVQETQYF. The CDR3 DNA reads TGTGCCAGCTCACGAGTCCAAGAGACCCAGTACTTC.